One sample yielded the 28 T cell receptor beta chains listed below, sequenced in a study of OX40 agonist ivuxolimab in advanced cancers. Generated by immunoSEQ multiplex PCR, the TCRdb table keeps only in-frame clones and is missing some. Of 30,000 or so clones in the sample, roughly 85% are singletons; the top ten hold 11%. Specimen: CD4+ or CD8+ T cells sorted from blood, collected in a trial of the OX40 agonist ivuxolimab. The receptors were gathered from an adult with an advanced solid tumor such as melanoma, head and neck, liver or kidney cancer.

The V and J genes are TRBV29-1 and TRBJ1-3; D is uncertain. Looked up from germline, CDR1 is SQVTM and CDR2 is ANQGSEA. The V end lost 4 bases, the J end lost 0 bases, and 10 bases lay between the germline ends. The CDR3 contains 14 residues. CDR3 region: CSVVGGSSGNTIYF. In nucleotides, the CDR3 is TGCAGCGTTGTCGGCGGGAGCTCTGGAAACACCATATATTTT.

This sequence joins TRBV2 and TRBJ2-2, with D uncertain. The V gene lost 6 bases and the J gene lost 2 bases, with 4 bases spanning the gap. Germline V CDR1 and CDR2: SNHLY, FYNNEI. The CDR3 length is 12 residues. CDR3 in DNA: TGTGCCAGCAGCCAAAACACCGGGGAGCTGTTTTTT. It encodes CASSQNTGELFF.

The chain combines TRBV2 with TRBJ2-7; 12 nucleotides line up with TRBD2. The CDR3 is 15 amino acids. The V segment lost 6 bases and the J segment 7 bases; nucleotides outside the gene matches: 10. Germline V gene data show CDR1 as SNHLY and CDR2 as FYNNEI. This chain's CDR3 is CASSQPTSGGREQYF. The DNA for the CDR3 is TGTGCCAGCAGCCAGCCGACTAGCGGGGGAAGGGAGCAGTACTTC.

This clone was counted only a few times. The V call is TRBV30, the J call TRBJ2-5, with TRBD2 identical over 14 bases. The germline CDR1 and CDR2 sequences are GTSNPN and SVGIG (reference sequence). CDR3 size: 19 residues. J was trimmed by 5 bases and V by 1 base; bases with no gene match: 15. CDR3 in DNA: TGTGCCTGGAGTGAGCCCGAGTTGACTAGCGGGGGGGCCGGTGAGACCCAGTACTTC. Its translation is CAWSEPELTSGGAGETQYF.

This clone was recorded a few times. The chain is built from TRBV18 and TRBJ1-6; D is ambiguous. Trimming removed 4 bases at V and 3 bases at J, with 7 bases between. Germline CDR1 and CDR2: KGHSH and LQKENI. The CDR3 is 14 amino acids. The DNA of the CDR3 is TGTGCCAGCTCACAGGGTCGCTATAATTCACCCCTCCACTTT. Protein sequence: CASSQGRYNSPLHF.

The rearrangement uses TRBV9 and TRBJ2-1; tentative D call: TRBD1 (5 bases). This CDR3 has 15 amino acids. Trimming cost V 0 bases and J 1 base, with 8 bases left between them. Germline V gene data show CDR1 as SGDLS and CDR2 as YYNGEE. CDR3 DNA sequence: TGTGCCAGCAGCGTAGTGGGGCGATCCTACAATGAGCAGTTCTTC. It is translated as CASSVVGRSYNEQFF. Looking up the rest from reference TRBV9 and TRBJ2-1 gives the full variable domain: DSGVTQTPKHLITATGQRVTLRCSPRSGDLSVYWYQQSLDQGLQFLIQYYNGEERAKGNILERFSAQQFPDLHSELNLSSLELGDSALYFCASSVVGRSYNEQFFGPGTRLTVL.

The chain links TRBV7-9 to TRBJ2-1, with D possibly being TRBD2 (5 bases). Per germline, CDR1 SEHNR and CDR2 FQNEAQ (reference sequence). V shed 2 bases and J shed 8 bases, with 10 bases lying between them. The CDR3 is made up of 13 amino acids. The CDR3 spells CASSLFSSDEQFF. CDR3 sequence (DNA): TGTGCCAGCAGCTTATTTAGTAGCGATGAGCAGTTCTTC.

This clone has just one count. V usage is TRBV2 and J usage is TRBJ1-5; perhaps TRBD1 as D (6 bases). V shed 4 bases and J shed 3 bases, with 7 bases lying between them. Germline V gene lookup returns CDR1 SNHLY and CDR2 FYNNEI. The length of the CDR3 is 13 residues. This CDR3 reads CASSGDNNQPQHF. The CDR3 DNA sequence: TGTGCCAGCAGTGGGGACAACAATCAGCCCCAGCATTTT. Using reference TRBV2 and TRBJ1-5 for the parts outside the CDR3, the full variable domain is EPEVTQTPSHQVTQMGQEVILRCVPISNHLYFYWYRQILGQKVEFLVSFYNNEISEKSEIFDDQFSVERPDGSNFTLKIRSTKLEDSAMYFCASSGDNNQPQHFGDGTRLSIL.

The chain uses TRBV4-2 and TRBJ2-7, with D perhaps assigned TRBD1 or TRBD2 (5 bases each). The CDR3 spans 15 residues. With 0 bases removed from V and 0 bases from J, the gap between germline ends came to 9 bases. Germline CDR1 is LGHNA and CDR2 is YNFKEQ. The CDR3 loop reads CASSQDEGISYEQYF. The CDR3 DNA is TGTGCCAGCAGCCAAGATGAGGGGATCTCCTACGAGCAGTACTTC.

The chain uses TRBV7-3 and TRBJ2-1; D possibly uses TRBD1 or TRBD2 (6 bases each). Germline V gene lookup returns CDR1 SGHTA and CDR2 FQGTGA. Trimming took 5 bases from V and 8 from J, leaving 13 bases between them. The CDR3 totals 13 residues. As DNA, the CDR3 is TGTGCCAGCAGCCCGGACGGGGGCTATGAGCAGTTCTTC. Its protein is CASSPDGGYEQFF.

This chain uses TRBV30 with TRBJ2-7, with TRBD2 as a possible D gene (6 bases). The CDR3 runs to 14 residues. The V and J ends lost 3 bases and 4 bases respectively, with 16 bases between them. Germline V gene sequence: CDR1 GTSNPN, CDR2 SVGIG (reference sequence). DNA for the CDR3: TGTGCCTGGAGCCACGGAGGGGTAGGTTACGAGCAGTACTTC. Translated: CAWSHGGVGYEQYF.

The genes are TRBV29-1 and TRBJ1-2, with TRBD1 as a possible D gene (5 bases). The CDR3 has 13 residues. The germline V gene has CDR1 SQVTM and CDR2 ANQGSEA. Deletions cut 7 bases from V and 8 bases from J, with 20 bases between. CDR3 in amino acids: CSAERGRGEGYTF. CDR3 nucleotide sequence: TGCAGCGCCGAACGGGGGAGGGGAGAGGGCTACACCTTC. Combining the CDR3 with reference TRBV29-1 and TRBJ1-2 gives the whole variable domain SAVISQKPSRDICQRGTSLTIQCQVDSQVTMMFWYRQQPGQSLTLIATANQGSEATYESGFVIDKFPISRPNLTFSTLTVSNMSPEDSSIYLCSAERGRGEGYTFGSGTRLTVV.

The V call is TRBV6-5, the J call TRBJ2-2; TRBD2 agrees at 7 bases. This CDR3 region has 15 residues. V dropped 0 bases and J dropped 5; count of bases not matched to a gene: 3. Germline V gene sequence: CDR1 MNHEY, CDR2 SVGAGI. Here the CDR3 reads CASSYSLGGTGELFF. The CDR3, as DNA: TGTGCCAGCAGTTACTCTCTGGGGGGGACCGGGGAGCTGTTTTTT.

The chain combines TRBV6-6 with TRBJ1-1; no firm D call. V lost 0 bases to trimming and J lost 0 bases, with 11 bases between them. This CDR3 region has 16 residues. Germline CDR1 reads MNHNY; CDR2 reads SVGAGI (reference sequence). The CDR3 DNA follows: TGTGCCAGCAGTTACTCGGTCTCCGGCGTGAACACTGAAGCTTTCTTT. Translating it yields CASSYSVSGVNTEAFF.

This sequence joins TRBV20-1 and TRBJ1-1; unclear D gene. The V end lost 6 bases, the J end lost 1 base, and 6 bases lay between the germline ends. Germline lookup yields CDR1 DFQATT and CDR2 SNEGSKA (reference sequence). The CDR3 is 11 residues long. The CDR3, as DNA: TGCAGTGCCCCGGCGAACACTGAAGCTTTCTTT. Protein product: CSAPANTEAFF.

This clone has more than one count but fewer than ten. The chain employs TRBV25-1 and TRBJ1-5; D remains ambiguous. The CDR3 loop spans 13 amino acids. Germline values: CDR1 MGHDK, CDR2 SYGVNS. Trimming took 1 base from V and 5 from J, leaving 6 bases between them. The CDR3, as DNA: TGTGCCAGCAGTGAATTCGGTGATCAGCCCCAGCATTTT. Protein: CASSEFGDQPQHF.

The gene calls are TRBV19 and TRBJ1-2; 9 positions agree with TRBD1. The CDR3 runs 15 residues. Germline values: CDR1 LNHDA, CDR2 SQIVND (reference sequence). Trimming took 3 bases from V and 4 from J; bases not matched to a gene: 6. In nucleotides, the CDR3 is TGTGCCAGTAGTATTGGGACAGGGAATGCCTATGGCTACACCTTC. Translating it yields CASSIGTGNAYGYTF.

The chain is built from TRBV5-1 and TRBJ2-1; D is ambiguous. The V end lost 0 bases, the J end lost 10 bases, and 8 bases lay between the germline ends. CDR1 is SGHRS and CDR2 is YFSETQ in the germline V gene. The CDR3 length is 12 residues. The CDR3 region has the DNA TGCGCCAGCAGCTTGGCCCCTCGGGAGCAGTTCTTC. The encoded protein is CASSLAPREQFF.

V usage is TRBV6-5 and J usage is TRBJ1-2, with D unresolved. The germline CDR1 and CDR2 sequences are MNHEY and SVGAGI. Trimming took off 5 bases at V and 6 bases at J, with 10 bases between the two ends. CDR3 size: 12 residues. This chain's CDR3 is CASSPWMDGYTF. The CDR3 DNA follows: TGTGCCAGCAGTCCTTGGATGGATGGCTACACCTTC.

CDR3 in amino acids: CASSWPRGTNTGELFF. DNA of the CDR3: TGCGCCAGCAGCTGGCCTAGAGGAACTAACACCGGGGAGCTGTTTTTT. The chain links TRBV5-1 to TRBJ2-2; the D is unclear. The CDR3 runs to 16 residues. Trimming removed 3 bases from V and 2 bases from J, with 14 bases in between. From germline, CDR1 is SGHRS and CDR2 YFSETQ. Using reference TRBV5-1 and TRBJ2-2 for the parts outside the CDR3, the full variable domain is KAGVTQTPRYLIKTRGQQVTLSCSPISGHRSVSWYQQTPGQGLQFLFEYFSETQRNKGNFPGRFSGRQFSNSRSEMNVSTLELGDSALYLCASSWPRGTNTGELFFGEGSRLTVL.

The J gene is TRBJ2-3, the V gene TRBV6-1; D uncertain. Trimming cost V 5 bases and J 0 bases, with 12 bases left between them. From germline, CDR1 is MNHNS and CDR2 SASEGT. CDR3 size: 15 residues. The CDR3 loop reads CASSHVDQSTDTQYF. In DNA, the CDR3 is TGTGCCAGCAGTCATGTCGACCAAAGCACAGATACGCAGTATTTT.

The chain links TRBV9 to TRBJ2-7, with D tentatively TRBD2 (6 bases). Germline V gene sequence: CDR1 SGDLS, CDR2 YYNGEE. Trimming shortened V by 4 bases and J by 5 bases, and 19 bases separated the two germline ends. The CDR3 covers 15 residues. CDR3 sequence reads: CASSIRDGGVNEQYF. The CDR3 coding sequence is TGTGCCAGCAGCATAAGGGACGGAGGGGTCAACGAGCAGTACTTC.

This chain uses TRBV5-1 with TRBJ1-1; D is unresolved. Germline CDR1 is SGHRS and CDR2 is YFSETQ. There are 14 residues in the CDR3. Deletions cut 4 bases from V and 1 base from J, with 11 bases between. CDR3 protein: CASSGYGENTEAFF. CDR3 coding DNA: TGCGCCAGCAGCGGGTACGGAGAGAACACTGAAGCTTTCTTT.

This clone was seen just once. The gene calls are TRBV5-6 and TRBJ1-1; a weak D match, TRBD1 (6 bases). Germline CDR1 and CDR2: SGHDT and YYEEEE. The CDR3 is made up of 16 amino acids. V lost 6 bases and J lost 4, with 22 bases in between. In DNA form, the CDR3 reads TGTGCCAGCACCCTGGAGGGGGTCCAGTACGTCACTGAAGCTTTCTTT. It yields the protein CASTLEGVQYVTEAFF.

V is TRBV29-1 and J is TRBJ2-7; no definite D call. There are 12 residues in the CDR3. Germline V lookup: CDR1 SQVTM, CDR2 ANQGSEA. V was trimmed by 6 bases and J by 2 bases, leaving 11 bases between them. The DNA of the CDR3 is TGCAGCGTCGGACCCACCGCCTACGAGCAGTACTTC. This translates into CSVGPTAYEQYF.

The gene calls are TRBV9 and TRBJ2-7, with D possibly TRBD1 on 6 matching bases. V lost 0 bases, J lost 3 bases, and 10 bases lay in between. CDR3 length: 14 residues. Germline CDR1 and CDR2: SGDLS and YYNGEE. In DNA form, the CDR3 reads TGTGCCAGCAGCGTAGGGGACATAGACTACGAGCAGTACTTC. This encodes CASSVGDIDYEQYF.

Details on this clone: Within the sample, other DNA sequences also encode this same CDR3. The V and J genes are TRBV19 and TRBJ2-1, with D possibly TRBD1 on 5 matching bases. The germline CDR1 and CDR2 sequences are LNHDA and SQIVND (reference sequence). Deletions cut 3 bases from V and 7 bases from J, with 10 bases between. This CDR3 is built from 13 residues. CDR3 in amino acids: CASSIGQGNEQFF. In DNA, the CDR3 is TGTGCCAGTAGTATTGGGCAGGGAAATGAGCAGTTCTTC.

V and J are TRBV30 and TRBJ1-5; weak D call: TRBD1 (6 bases). The germline gives CDR1 GTSNPN, CDR2 SVGIG (reference sequence). V lost 5 bases, J lost 0 bases, and 14 bases lay in between. This CDR3 is built from 15 residues. The CDR3 spells CAWAPGHHSNQPQHF. In DNA form, the CDR3 reads TGTGCCTGGGCGCCGGGACACCATAGCAATCAGCCCCAGCATTTT.